This TCR beta chain comes out of a study of post-analysis software for immune sequencing data. Whole-study findings and limits: About five TRBV segments, including TRBV5-6, TRBV5-1 and TRBV20-1, were more frequent in patients than controls.

V was clipped by 1 base and J by 5 bases, with 5 bases between them. The CDR3 length is 12 residues. From germline, CDR1 is SGHTA and CDR2 FQGNSA. The TCR beta cDNA libraries contained unique molecular identifiers. One entry per CDR3 protein results from TCRdb running MiXCR on the PCR reads. The sample holds fewer than 600,000 distinct CDR3 sequences, around 40% seen once. In its sample, this clonotype was seen many times. Antigen: not known. The sequenced sample was blood. The source is a girl aged 10 to 17 with multiple sclerosis. The chain combines TRBV7-2 with TRBJ2-5; D call uncertain. CDR3 amino acids: CASSLERETQYF. CDR3 nucleotides: TGTGCCAGCAGCTTAGAGAGGGAGACCCAGTACTTC.